This T cell receptor (beta chain) was observed in a study of T-cell memory formation after mild COVID-19. Germline V gene sequence: CDR1 DFQATT, CDR2 SNEGSKA (reference sequence). V was shortened by 5 bases and J by 2 bases, with 17 bases between the two germline ends. The CDR3 length is 15 residues. MiXCR, run by TCRdb on the 5' RACE reads, gives a single entry per CDR3 protein. The profile shows around 370,000 distinct CDR3 sequences, 20% to 25% of them singletons. There are a few counts of this clonotype. The sequenced sample was PBMCs or a T cell subset sorted from them (not recorded which). The V and J genes are TRBV20-1 and TRBJ2-3; D is possibly TRBD1 (6 bases). The sequence was collected from an adult woman who had mild COVID-19 (a few samples of this study predate the infection). Cell type and time point are not known. The CDR3 sequence: CSASQGVLYTDTQYF. The DNA for the CDR3 is TGCAGTGCTTCACAGGGAGTTCTCTACACAGATACGCAGTATTTT.